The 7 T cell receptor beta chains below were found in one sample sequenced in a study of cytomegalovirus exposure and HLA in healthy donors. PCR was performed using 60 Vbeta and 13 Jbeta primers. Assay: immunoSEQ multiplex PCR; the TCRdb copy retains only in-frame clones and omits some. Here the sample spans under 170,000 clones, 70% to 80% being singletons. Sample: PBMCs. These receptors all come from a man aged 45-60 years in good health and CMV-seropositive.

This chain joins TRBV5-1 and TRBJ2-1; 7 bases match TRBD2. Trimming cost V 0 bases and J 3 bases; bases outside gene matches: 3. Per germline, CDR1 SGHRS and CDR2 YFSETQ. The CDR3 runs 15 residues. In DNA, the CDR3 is TGCGCCAGCAGCTTGGGCGGGAGCGTCTACAATGAGCAGTTCTTC. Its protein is CASSLGGSVYNEQFF.

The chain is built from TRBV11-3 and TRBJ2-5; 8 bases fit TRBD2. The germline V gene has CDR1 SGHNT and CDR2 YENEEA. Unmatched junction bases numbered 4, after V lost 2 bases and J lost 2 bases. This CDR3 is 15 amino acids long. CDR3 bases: TGTGCCAGCAGCTTATCGGGAGGGCCGCAAGAGACCCAGTACTTC. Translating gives CASSLSGGPQETQYF.

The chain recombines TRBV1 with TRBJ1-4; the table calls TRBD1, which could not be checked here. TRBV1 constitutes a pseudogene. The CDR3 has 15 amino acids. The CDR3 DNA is TGCACCAGCAGCCAACATGAGGGGGATCGTCGAAAAACTGTTTTT. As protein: CTSSQHEGDRRKTVF.

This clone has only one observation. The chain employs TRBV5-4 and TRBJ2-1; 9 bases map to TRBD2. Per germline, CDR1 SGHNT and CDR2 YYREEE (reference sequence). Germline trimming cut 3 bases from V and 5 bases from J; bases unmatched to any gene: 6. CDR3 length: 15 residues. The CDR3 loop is CASSSVTSGDNEQFF. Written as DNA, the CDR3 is TGTGCCAGCAGCTCAGTGACTAGCGGAGACAATGAGCAGTTCTTC.

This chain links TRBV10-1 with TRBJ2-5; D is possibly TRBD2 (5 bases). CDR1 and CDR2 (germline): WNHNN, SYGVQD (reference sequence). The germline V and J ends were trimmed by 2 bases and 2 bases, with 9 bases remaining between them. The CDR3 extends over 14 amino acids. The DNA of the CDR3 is TGCGCCAGCAGTGAGGGCGGAGGACAAGAGACCCAGTACTTC. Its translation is CASSEGGGQETQYF.

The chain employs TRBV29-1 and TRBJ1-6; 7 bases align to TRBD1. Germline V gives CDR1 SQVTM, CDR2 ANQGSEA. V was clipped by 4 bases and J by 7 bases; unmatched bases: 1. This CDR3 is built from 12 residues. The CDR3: CSVGDSNSPLHF. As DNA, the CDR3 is TGCAGCGTTGGGGACAGCAATTCACCCCTCCACTTT.

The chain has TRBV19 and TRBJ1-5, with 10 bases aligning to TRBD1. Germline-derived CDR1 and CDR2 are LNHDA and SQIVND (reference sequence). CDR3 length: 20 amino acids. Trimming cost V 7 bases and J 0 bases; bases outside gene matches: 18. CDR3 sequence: CASTRSGLGTGEYSNQPQHF. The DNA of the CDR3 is TGTGCCAGTACCAGGAGTGGGTTGGGGACAGGGGAATATAGCAATCAGCCCCAGCATTTT.